This TCR beta chain came from a study of T cell responses to AZD1222 COVID-19 vaccine. Study outcomes and limitations: With dominance at 160-218 and 743-854, vaccine-associated CD4 TCRs spanned spike. Compared with day 0, the breadth and depth of the Spike-specific TCR repertoire rose significantly after two doses of AZD1222. Baseline seropositives among AZD1222 recipients totaled only six.

The germline V gene encodes CDR1 SGHRS and CDR2 YFSETQ. The CDR3 is 11 residues long. Trimming stripped 5 bases from V and 4 bases from J, with 7 bases between. The table came from immunoSEQ multiplex PCR; TCRdb's copy has only in-frame clones and leaves some out. The sample lists around 78,000 clones, over 75% occurring once. Note on this clone: Its antigen is currently unknown.

The rearrangement links TRBV5-1 to TRBJ2-7; D is perhaps TRBD1 (6 bases). Sample: peripheral blood, taken on day 0 of MenACWY control vaccination. This sequence originates from an adult in good health. CDR3 amino acids: CASSTGYEQYF. CDR3 bases: TGCGCCAGCAGTACAGGGTACGAGCAGTACTTC.